A selection of T cell receptor beta chains follows, all from one sample in a study of shared clonotypes between healthy human individuals. Only in-frame clones appear in the TCRdb table, and some are missing; sequencing was by immunoSEQ multiplex PCR. The sample lists about a million clones, around 75% seen once, with around 1.5% in the top ten. Sequenced input: memory CD4+ T cells sorted from blood. The receptors were gathered from a man between 18 and 35 years old in good health. The CDR3 runs from the conserved cysteine through the conserved F or W. The D gene is left open where the match is weak. Where a row states a size, it is once, few, many or the class of an expanded clone; other rows omit it.

j_gene | d_gene | abundance | v_gene | CDR3aa | CDR3nt
TRBJ2-2 | TRBD1 | once | TRBV6-5 | CASSYSKQGAGELFF | TGTGCCAGCAGTTACTCCAAACAGGGGGCCGGGGAGCTGTTTTTT
TRBJ2-7 | - | - | TRBV5-1 | CASSPASGVPEQYF | TGCGCCAGCAGCCCCGCGTCGGGGGTTCCCGAGCAGTACTTC
TRBJ2-3 | - | - | TRBV30 | CAWSRSDTQYF | TGTGCCTGGAGTCGGTCGGATACGCAGTATTTT
TRBJ1-5 | - | - | TRBV6-5 | CASSEASSQHF | TGTGCCAGCAGTGAAGCTTCGTCCCAGCATTTT
TRBJ2-1 | TRBD1 | - | TRBV30 | CAWSKQGGNEQFF | TGTGCCTGGAGTAAACAGGGGGGCAATGAGCAGTTCTTC
TRBJ2-3 | - | - | TRBV4-1 | CASSQDPPRGASTDTQYF | TGCGCCAGCAGCCAAGATCCCCCCCGGGGGGCAAGCACAGATACGCAGTATTTT
TRBJ2-2 | - | - | TRBV7-9 | CASSLRTPQETGELFF | TGTGCCAGCAGCTTGAGGACCCCCCAGGAGACCGGGGAGCTGTTTTTT
TRBJ2-1 | - | - | TRBV7-2 | CASSPGTRTTGGNEQFF | TGTGCCAGCAGTCCAGGGACGAGGACTACTGGGGGGAATGAGCAGTTCTTC
TRBJ2-7 | - | - | TRBV6-1 | CASSKESVKQYF | TGTGCCAGCAGCAAGGAATCGGTCAAGCAGTACTTC
TRBJ2-2 | TRBD2 | - | TRBV7-2 | CASSPRTSGVGELFF | TGTGCCAGCAGCCCCAGGACTAGCGGGGTTGGGGAGCTGTTTTTT
TRBJ1-2 | - | once | TRBV7-2 | CASSPGGSGTNYGYTF | TGTGCCAGCAGTCCCGGGGGGTCTGGGACTAACTATGGCTACACCTTC
TRBJ2-7 | - | - | TRBV5-1 | CASSLVSGTYEQYF | TGCGCCAGCAGCTTGGTTTCAGGGACCTACGAGCAGTACTTC
TRBJ2-2 | TRBD2 | - | TRBV10-2 | CASSDQGRGVTGELFF | TGCGCCAGCAGTGACCAGGGACGGGGGGTCACCGGGGAGCTGTTTTTT
TRBJ1-3 | - | - | TRBV19 | CASRAGSSGNTIYF | TGTGCCAGTAGAGCAGGGAGCTCTGGAAACACCATATATTTT
TRBJ1-2 | - | - | TRBV7-2 | CASSLSSGDGYTF | TGTGCCAGCAGTCTGTCGTCGGGAGATGGCTACACCTTC
TRBJ1-1 | TRBD1 | - | TRBV5-4 | CASSAGQGLVPFF | TGTGCCAGCAGTGCTGGACAGGGGTTGGTTCCTTTCTTT
TRBJ2-3 | - | - | TRBV29-1 | CSVAQGVNTDTQYF | TGCAGCGTTGCGCAGGGAGTAAACACAGATACGCAGTATTTT
TRBJ2-5 | TRBD2 | - | TRBV7-9 | CASSLGLAGSETQYF | TGTGCCAGCAGCCTCGGACTAGCGGGCTCAGAGACCCAGTACTTC
TRBJ1-5 | - | - | TRBV5-6 | CASSLRSGSNQPQHF | TGTGCCAGCAGCCTTAGGTCTGGTAGCAATCAGCCCCAGCATTTT
TRBJ1-6 | TRBD1 | few | TRBV6-5 | CASSDRGNSPLHF | TGTGCCAGCTCAGACAGGGGTAATTCACCCCTCCACTTT
TRBJ2-7 | - | - | TRBV5-1 | CASSPSGTVSYEQYF | TGCGCCAGCAGCCCCTCCGGGACGGTCTCCTACGAGCAGTACTTC
TRBJ2-5 | - | few | TRBV5-6 | CASSLAVTKETQYF | TGTGCCAGCAGCTTAGCGGTTACAAAAGAGACCCAGTACTTC
TRBJ2-1 | - | - | TRBV20-1 | CSATEWNEQFF | TGCAGTGCCACAGAGTGGAATGAGCAGTTCTTC
TRBJ2-7 | - | - | TRBV7-6 | CASSLGRQNQYEQYF | TGTGCCAGCAGCTTAGGCCGACAGAACCAATACGAGCAGTACTTC
TRBJ2-5 | TRBD1 | - | TRBV27 | CASTPTGTGSRETQYF | TGTGCCAGCACCCCAACGGGGACAGGGTCAAGAGAGACCCAGTACTTC
TRBJ2-1 | TRBD2 | - | TRBV5-8 | CASSPGTSGRAYNEQFF | TGTGCCAGCAGCCCAGGGACTAGCGGGAGGGCCTACAATGAGCAGTTCTTC
TRBJ2-6 | - | once | TRBV7-3 | CASSPDQSFGANVLTF | TGTGCCAGCAGCCCCGATCAGTCCTTTGGGGCCAACGTCCTGACTTTC
TRBJ2-7 | - | - | TRBV21-1 | CASSKMAGSYEQYF | TGTGCCAGCAGCAAAATGGCTGGGTCCTACGAGCAGTACTTC
TRBJ2-1 | TRBD2 | few | TRBV6-1 | CASSEARPSGRFF | TGTGCCAGCAGTGAAGCTCGGCCTAGCGGGAGATTCTTC
TRBJ1-3 | - | once | TRBV5-1 | CASREGTSGNTIYF | TGCGCCAGCAGGGAGGGTACCTCTGGAAACACCATATATTTT
TRBJ2-5 | TRBD1 | - | TRBV7-2 | CASSLGGGREAQYF | TGTGCCAGCAGCTTAGGAGGGGGCCGTGAGGCCCAGTACTTC
TRBJ2-1 | - | - | TRBV11-2 | CASSRDSFFEQFF | TGTGCCAGCAGCAGGGACTCCTTCTTTGAGCAGTTCTTC
TRBJ2-7 | TRBD2 | - | TRBV14 | CASSRTVAGGSSRSYEQYF | TGTGCCAGCAGCCGAACAGTGGCGGGGGGGAGTTCGAGAAGCTACGAGCAGTACTTC
TRBJ2-5 | - | - | TRBV5-1 | CASSLGGAAETQYF | TGCGCCAGCAGCTTGGGAGGGGCGGCGGAGACCCAGTACTTC
TRBJ1-2 | TRBD1 | - | TRBV27 | CASRDRGLGYTF | TGTGCCAGCAGAGACAGGGGGCTTGGCTACACCTTC
TRBJ2-7 | - | - | TRBV28 | CASRDGRYEQYF | TGTGCCAGCAGGGACGGACGCTACGAGCAGTACTTC
TRBJ1-2 | - | - | TRBV27 | CASSPPGYNYGYTF | TGTGCCAGCAGTCCGCCGGGTTACAACTATGGCTACACCTTC
TRBJ2-1 | - | - | TRBV18 | CASSPGERRGEQFF | TGTGCCAGCTCACCGGGCGAGCGAAGGGGAGAGCAGTTCTTC
TRBJ2-5 | TRBD2 | many | TRBV19 | CATTRSGLAGVFGETQYF | TGTGCCACCACCCGAAGCGGACTAGCGGGAGTTTTCGGAGAGACCCAGTACTTC
TRBJ2-7 | TRBD1 | - | TRBV10-3 | CAISTTGTGPSYEQYF | TGTGCCATCAGTACGACCGGGACAGGGCCTTCCTACGAGCAGTACTTC
TRBJ2-7 | - | few | TRBV12-5 | CASGLVQGGNYEQYF | TGTGCTAGTGGTTTGGTACAGGGCGGGAACTACGAGCAGTACTTC
TRBJ1-2 | - | - | TRBV7-8 | CASSLGDSNYGYTF | TGTGCCAGCAGCTTAGGAGACAGCAACTATGGCTACACCTTC
TRBJ1-5 | - | few | TRBV28 | CASRAQGDQPQHF | TGTGCCAGCAGGGCACAGGGAGATCAGCCCCAGCATTTT
TRBJ1-5 | TRBD1 | few | TRBV19 | CASSGQGGNQPQHF | TGTGCCAGTAGTGGACAGGGTGGGAATCAGCCCCAGCATTTT
TRBJ2-7 | TRBD1 | - | TRBV6-5 | CASRFGDRGSYEQYF | TGTGCCAGTCGTTTCGGGGACAGGGGATCCTACGAGCAGTACTTC
TRBJ2-1 | - | - | TRBV9 | CASSVVTGSYNEQFF | TGTGCCAGCAGCGTAGTAACCGGGTCCTACAATGAGCAGTTCTTC
TRBJ1-5 | - | - | TRBV19 | CASSPGASSNQPQHF | TGTGCCAGTAGCCCCGGGGCCAGTAGCAATCAGCCCCAGCATTTT
TRBJ2-3 | TRBD2 | - | TRBV7-2 | CASSFTSGGAGTQYF | TGTGCCAGCAGCTTCACTAGCGGGGGGGCCGGTACGCAGTATTTT
TRBJ2-1 | TRBD2 | - | TRBV9 | CASSATSGTVNEQFF | TGTGCCAGCAGCGCAACAAGCGGGACCGTCAATGAGCAGTTCTTC
TRBJ2-5 | TRBD2 | - | TRBV5-4 | CASSTRTSGGSPETQYF | TGTGCCAGCAGCACCAGGACTAGCGGGGGCAGCCCAGAGACCCAGTACTTC